The clone carrying this T cell receptor (beta chain) appeared a few times. The antigen is undetermined. At collection, donors were nominally healthy, but unrecorded immune exposures were probable. The PCR made use of 60 Vbeta and 13 Jbeta primers. Sequencing was performed with immunoSEQ multiplex PCR; in TCRdb, only in-frame clones are kept and a portion is missing. The repertoire holds more than 75,000 clones, with less than 80% as singletons. This sample stems from a study of cytomegalovirus exposure and HLA in healthy donors. The study's findings and limits: The study flagged fewer than 200 TCR beta chains as cytomegalovirus-associated. Equally common other TCR beta chains were less clonally expanded than HLA-associated ones, a later analysis found. Most TCR sequences were uncommon, yet certain public TCRs appeared in many donors.

This sequence originates from a man aged 40-49 years in good health and CMV-seropositive. Material: PBMCs.

This CDR3 is CASSPDRGNTIYF. In DNA form, the CDR3 reads TGTGCCAGCAGCCCGGACAGAGGAAACACCATATATTTT. This sequence joins TRBV5-4 and TRBJ1-3; maybe TRBD1 (6 bases). Trimming cost V 4 bases and J 4 bases, with 9 bases left between them. The CDR3 totals 13 residues. Germline V gene sequence: CDR1 SGHNT, CDR2 YYREEE (reference sequence).